These 8 T cell receptor beta chains came from one sample sequenced in a study of blood T cell repertoires in COVID-19. Clones were sequenced by immunoSEQ multiplex PCR, and TCRdb holds only the in-frame ones, with some missing. The data show roughly 200,000 clones, with roughly four fifths seen just once and 4.5% to 5.5% held by the top ten. Material: peripheral blood. The receptor source for this set is a woman in her seventies with active or convalescent COVID-19.

This sequence joins TRBV5-6 and TRBJ1-3, with D unclear. From germline, CDR1 is SGHDT and CDR2 YYEEEE. V lost 0 bases, J lost 8 bases, and 9 bases lay in between. The CDR3 extends over 13 amino acids. CDR3 residues: CASSLVSGDTIYF. CDR3 nucleotide sequence: TGTGCCAGCAGCTTGGTATCCGGGGACACCATATATTTT.

The chain is built from TRBV6-5 and TRBJ2-7; no firm D call. V was clipped by 6 bases and J by 1 base, with 10 bases between them. The CDR3 sequence is 13 residues long. Germline V CDR1 and CDR2: MNHEY, SVGAGI. CDR3 sequence: CASRMRPSYEQYF. DNA of the CDR3: TGTGCCAGCAGGATGCGGCCTTCCTACGAGCAGTACTTC.

This clone was picked up a small number of times. The chain employs TRBV6-5 and TRBJ1-5; D possibly corresponds to TRBD1 (6 bases). V was trimmed by 7 bases and J by 8 bases, leaving 12 bases between them. This CDR3 contains 12 residues. The germline V gene has CDR1 MNHEY and CDR2 SVGAGI. CDR3 bases: TGTGCCAGCACAGTAGGGGACAAGCCCCAGCATTTT. It is translated as CASTVGDKPQHF.

The chain employs TRBV19 and TRBJ1-1, with D tentatively TRBD1 (6 bases). The CDR3 extends over 14 amino acids. The ends were cut back, 5 bases at V and 1 base at J, with 11 bases in the middle. Germline V gene data show CDR1 as LNHDA and CDR2 as SQIVND (reference sequence). CDR3 sequence reads: CASSSRTANTEAFF. DNA of the CDR3: TGTGCCAGTAGTTCCCGGACAGCGAACACTGAAGCTTTCTTT. The variable domain in full, completed from reference TRBV19 and TRBJ1-1, reads DGGITQSPKYLFRKEGQNVTLSCEQNLNHDAMYWYRQDPGQGLRLIYYSQIVNDFQKGDIAEGYSVSREKKESFPLTVTSAQKNPTAFYLCASSSRTANTEAFFGQGTRLTVV.

The V gene is TRBV4-2, the J gene TRBJ2-7; the D is unclear. Germline assignment: CDR1 LGHNA and CDR2 YNFKEQ. Trimming removed 0 bases from V and 2 bases from J, with 5 bases in between. The CDR3 sequence is 13 residues long. The CDR3: CASSQEVAYEQYF. CDR3 bases: TGTGCCAGCAGCCAAGAAGTAGCCTACGAGCAGTACTTC.

The CDR3 is CASSQVNRGSAFF. As DNA, the CDR3 is TGTGCCAGCAGCCAAGTTAACAGGGGTTCAGCTTTCTTT. V and J are TRBV14 and TRBJ1-1, with 7 positions matching TRBD1. This CDR3 spans 13 amino acids. Germline values: CDR1 SGHDN, CDR2 FVKESK. After removal of 1 base from V and 10 bases from J, the junction contained 6 bases not matched to a gene.

The rearrangement joins TRBV7-2 to TRBJ2-1; the match to TRBD2 covers 8 bases. This CDR3 is 13 amino acids long. V lost 5 bases to trimming and J lost 16 bases; unmatched junction nucleotides: 13. Germline V gene lookup returns CDR1 SGHTA and CDR2 FQGNSA. The CDR3 spells CASSPDRGLGDFF. The CDR3 DNA follows: TGTGCCAGCAGCCCCGACCGGGGACTAGGTGATTTCTTC.

This clone was detected only once. V and J are TRBV3-1 (or the pseudogene TRBV3-2) and TRBJ1-3, with 7 bases that match TRBD1. CDR1 is LGHDT and CDR2 is YNNKEL in the germline V gene (reference sequence). The V gene end was trimmed by 6 bases and the J gene end by 3 bases; junction bases not matched to a gene: 5. The length of the CDR3 is 14 residues. The CDR3 region has the DNA TGTGCCAGCAGTTACGACAGGGTTGGAAACACCATATATTTT. Its translation: CASSYDRVGNTIYF.